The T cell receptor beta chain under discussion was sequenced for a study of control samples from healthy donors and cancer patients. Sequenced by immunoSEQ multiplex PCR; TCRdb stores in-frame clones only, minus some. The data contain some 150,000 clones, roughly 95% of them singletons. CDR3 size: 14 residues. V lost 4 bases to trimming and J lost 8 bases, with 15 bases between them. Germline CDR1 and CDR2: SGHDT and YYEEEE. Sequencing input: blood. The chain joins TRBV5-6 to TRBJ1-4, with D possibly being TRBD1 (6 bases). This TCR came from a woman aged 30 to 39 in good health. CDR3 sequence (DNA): TGTGCCAGCAGCCCGAACAGGGTTCGCGAAAAACTGTTTTTT. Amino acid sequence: CASSPNRVREKLFF.